Following are 28 T cell receptor beta chains from one sample sequenced in a study of OX40 agonist ivuxolimab in advanced cancers. Preparation of the library involved the immunoSEQ multiplex PCR assay. TCRdb re-hosts the immuneACCESS table, in-frame sequences only. Its copies lack some clones; in the studies checked, an unresolved V gene accounts for under half of them, and the cause for the rest is not known. In this sample the table shows tens of thousands of clones, 80% to 85% of which occur a single time. Less than 2% of the sample goes to the ten largest clones. Here the sequenced sample was CD4+ or CD8+ T cells sorted from blood, taken in a trial of the OX40 agonist ivuxolimab. The receptors originated from an adult with an advanced solid tumor such as melanoma, head and neck, liver or kidney cancer.

This clone was detected a few times. The V and J genes are TRBV30 and TRBJ1-4, with 7 bases that match TRBD1. This CDR3 comprises 15 residues. V shed 4 bases, J shed 0 bases, and the junction held 5 bases outside the gene matches. Germline V gene lookup returns CDR1 GTSNPN and CDR2 SVGIG (reference sequence). CDR3 bases: TGTGCCTGGACGACAGGGATTGCAACTAATGAAAAACTGTTTTTT. Translated, it gives CAWTTGIATNEKLFF.

In DNA form, the CDR3 reads TGTGCCAGCAGCAAACGGTGCAGGGGGAAAGGCCAGCCCCAGCATTTT. Its translation is CASSKRCRGKGQPQHF. The chain couples TRBV21-1 to TRBJ1-5; the DNA was not used to check the table's D call, TRBD1. TRBV21-1 is deemed a pseudogene. There are 16 residues in the CDR3.

V usage is TRBV5-4 and J usage is TRBJ2-1; either TRBD1 or TRBD2 may fit D (6 bases each). The V end lost 3 bases, the J end lost 6 bases, and 16 bases lay between the germline ends. This CDR3 comprises 15 residues. The germline V gene encodes CDR1 SGHNT and CDR2 YYREEE (reference sequence). The CDR3 sequence: CASSSGAFLGNEQFF. The CDR3 nucleotides read TGTGCCAGCAGCTCGGGGGCCTTCCTGGGCAATGAGCAGTTCTTC.

The CDR3 spells CADGGRTSPSSYNEQFF. Here the CDR3 DNA reads TGCGCCGACGGGGGGAGGACCTCCCCAAGCTCCTACAATGAGCAGTTCTTC. The chain uses TRBV10-1 and TRBJ2-1; 7 positions agree with TRBD2. CDR3 length: 17 amino acids. V was pared by 11 bases and J by 0 bases, with 16 bases of the junction left unmatched. CDR1 and CDR2 from the germline V gene are WNHNN and SYGVQD (reference sequence).

The rearrangement joins TRBV30 to TRBJ2-3; unclear D gene. V lost 3 bases and J 5 bases, leaving 18 bases between the germline ends. The CDR3 is 15 amino acids. Germline V CDR1 and CDR2: GTSNPN, SVGIG (reference sequence). CDR3 in amino acids: CAWRPYISPEDTQYF. CDR3 bases: TGTGCCTGGAGGCCCTATATATCTCCGGAAGATACGCAGTATTTT.

The rearrangement joins TRBV28 to TRBJ2-5; 9 positions agree with TRBD2. Germline V CDR1 and CDR2: MDHEN, SYDVKM. V shed 4 bases, J shed 4 bases, and the junction held 13 bases outside the gene matches. CDR3 length equals 17 residues. In nucleotides, the CDR3 is TGTGCCAGCAGTTCTTCACTTAGCGGGAGAGGGCGAGAGACCCAGTACTTC. This encodes CASSSSLSGRGRETQYF.

V and J are TRBV18 and TRBJ2-2; TRBD2 is a possible D gene (6 bases). Trimming removed 3 bases from V and 6 bases from J, with 11 bases in between. CDR3 length: 14 residues. Germline loops: CDR1 KGHSH, CDR2 LQKENI. The CDR3 DNA sequence: TGTGCCAGCTCACCTTTCGGGGGACCCGGGGAGCTGTTTTTT. Protein product: CASSPFGGPGELFF.

This chain uses TRBV2 with TRBJ1-4, with a weak D call TRBD1 (5 bases). This CDR3 has 14 amino acids. Germline assignment: CDR1 SNHLY and CDR2 FYNNEI. With 3 bases removed from V and 7 bases from J, the gap between germline ends came to 12 bases. The CDR3 is CASSESQGGEKLFF. The CDR3 bases are TGTGCCAGCAGTGAGTCGCAGGGAGGTGAAAAACTGTTTTTT.

The chain joins TRBV19 to TRBJ2-5, with 7 nucleotides matching TRBD2. The CDR3 covers 15 residues. V dropped 3 bases and J dropped 3; count of bases not matched to a gene: 7. CDR1 and CDR2 (germline): LNHDA, SQIVND (reference sequence). CDR3 sequence: CASSIGLAAKETQYF. CDR3 in DNA: TGTGCCAGTAGTATTGGGCTAGCGGCTAAAGAGACCCAGTACTTC.

The chain carries TRBV6-5 and TRBJ1-1; tentative D call: TRBD1 (5 bases). CDR3 length: 16 residues. Germline CDR1 and CDR2: MNHEY and SVGAGI. The ends were cut back, 2 bases at V and 6 bases at J, with 19 bases in the middle. CDR3 in amino acids: CASSYSQGVASSEAFF. The CDR3 DNA sequence: TGTGCCAGCAGTTACAGTCAGGGCGTTGCTTCATCTGAAGCTTTCTTT.

The rearrangement links TRBV6-5 to TRBJ1-3; TRBD1 matches 12 bases. The CDR3 consists of 14 residues. The J segment lost 9 bases and the V segment lost 10 bases, leaving 10 bases of the junction unmatched. Germline V lookup: CDR1 MNHEY, CDR2 SVGAGI. The CDR3 sequence: CATRGQGATGTIYF. The CDR3 nucleotides read TGTGCCACCCGGGGACAGGGGGCGACGGGCACCATATATTTT.

The chain employs TRBV2 and TRBJ2-4; 7 nucleotides line up with TRBD1. The CDR3 contains 15 residues. V was clipped by 4 bases and J by 0 bases; unmatched bases: 3. CDR1 and CDR2 (germline): SNHLY, FYNNEI. As DNA, the CDR3 is TGTGCCAGCAGTGGGAAGGGGGCAGCCAAAAACATTCAGTACTTC. The encoded protein is CASSGKGAAKNIQYF.

The V gene is TRBV9, the J gene TRBJ1-5; D is unresolved. V gave up 0 bases and J gave up 4 bases, with 8 bases separating them. The length of the CDR3 is 14 residues. Germline values: CDR1 SGDLS, CDR2 YYNGEE. The chain's CDR3 is CASSVGLSNQPQHF. DNA for the CDR3: TGTGCCAGCAGCGTAGGACTGAGTAATCAGCCCCAGCATTTT.

The chain recombines TRBV10-3 with TRBJ2-7; D is unresolved. The CDR3 loop spans 13 amino acids. V gave up 5 bases and J gave up 4 bases, with 12 bases separating them. The V gene's germline CDR1 is ENHRY and CDR2 SYGVKD. CDR3 region: CAISKESQYEQYF. The CDR3 coding sequence is TGTGCCATCAGTAAGGAATCCCAGTACGAGCAGTACTTC.

The chain uses TRBV5-6 and TRBJ1-3; TRBD1 aligns across 10 bases. The length of the CDR3 is 14 residues. The junction had 2 bases not matched to a gene; V was cut back by 3 bases and J by 5 bases. CDR1 is SGHDT and CDR2 is YYEEEE in the germline V gene. The CDR3 protein is CASSWGQGRNTIYF. The CDR3 coding sequence is TGTGCCAGCAGCTGGGGACAGGGGAGAAACACCATATATTTT.

The V gene is TRBV4-1, the J gene TRBJ2-7; D may be TRBD1 or TRBD2 (5 bases each). The CDR3 runs 16 residues. V lost 0 bases and J lost 0, with 12 bases in between. The V gene's germline CDR1 is MGHRA and CDR2 YSYEKL. The CDR3 sequence is CASSQDPGDRSYEQYF. Here the CDR3 DNA reads TGCGCCAGCAGCCAAGACCCCGGGGACCGCTCCTACGAGCAGTACTTC.

The chain carries TRBV9 and TRBJ2-2; no reliable D call. CDR3 length: 15 amino acids. V shed 3 bases and J shed 4 bases, with 13 bases lying between them. Germline CDR1 is SGDLS and CDR2 is YYNGEE. The CDR3, as DNA: TGTGCCAGCAGCGCGAAGTCACAAATCACCGGGGAGCTGTTTTTT. Translated: CASSAKSQITGELFF.

The chain recombines TRBV6-5 with TRBJ2-1; 8 bases fit TRBD2. CDR1 and CDR2 from the germline V gene are MNHEY and SVGAGI. The length of the CDR3 is 13 residues. Germline trimming cut 10 bases from V and 1 base from J; bases unmatched to any gene: 3. The CDR3 is CATQRGSYNEQFF. CDR3 nucleotide sequence: TGTGCCACCCAGCGGGGGTCCTACAATGAGCAGTTCTTC.

The chain uses TRBV7-2 and TRBJ2-1, with D tentatively TRBD1 or TRBD2 (5 bases each). Per germline, CDR1 SGHTA and CDR2 FQGNSA. The CDR3 covers 17 residues. Trimming removed 2 bases from V and 7 bases from J, with 21 bases in between. The CDR3 sequence: CASSLLTGIPEGNEQFF. CDR3 nucleotide sequence: TGTGCCAGCAGCTTATTAACGGGGATCCCCGAGGGGAATGAGCAGTTCTTC.

This clone was detected only once. This chain joins TRBV28 and TRBJ1-5, with TRBD1 identical over 8 bases. Germline assignment: CDR1 MDHEN and CDR2 SYDVKM. The ends lost 5 bases at V and 0 bases at J; junction bases unmatched: 18. The CDR3 covers 20 residues. The CDR3 DNA is TGTGCCAGCAGTCAGGGGGCGACAGGTTTGCGCCCGTATAGCAATCAGCCCCAGCATTTT. This sequence encodes CASSQGATGLRPYSNQPQHF.

This clone appeared a single time. Here the CDR3 reads CASSPTGRNEKLFF. CDR3 nucleotides: TGTGCCAGCAGCCCGACAGGGAGAAATGAAAAACTGTTTTTT. The chain uses TRBV5-4 and TRBJ1-4, with 7 bases identical to TRBD1. The CDR3 has 14 amino acids. The V gene's germline CDR1 is SGHNT and CDR2 YYREEE (reference sequence). The V segment lost 4 bases and the J segment 5 bases; nucleotides outside the gene matches: 5.

This clone was observed once. The chain recombines TRBV2 with TRBJ2-5, with D possibly TRBD2 on 5 matching bases. Trimming pared 7 bases from V and 0 bases from J, leaving 18 bases between. CDR3 length: 16 residues. Per the germline V gene, CDR1 is SNHLY and CDR2 is FYNNEI. The CDR3 spells CASTTQRRRYQETQYF. CDR3 DNA sequence: TGTGCCAGCACCACTCAGCGGAGAAGGTACCAAGAGACCCAGTACTTC. The variable domain in full, with the rest retrieved from reference TRBV2 and TRBJ2-5, is EPEVTQTPSHQVTQMGQEVILRCVPISNHLYFYWYRQILGQKVEFLVSFYNNEISEKSEIFDDQFSVERPDGSNFTLKIRSTKLEDSAMYFCASTTQRRRYQETQYFGPGTRLLVL.

The rearrangement links TRBV30 to TRBJ2-5; tentatively, D is TRBD2 (6 bases). V gave up 0 bases and J gave up 5 bases, with 10 bases separating them. The CDR3 loop spans 13 amino acids. Germline CDR1 and CDR2: GTSNPN and SVGIG (reference sequence). CDR3 residues: CAWSVHGGETQYF. In nucleotides, the CDR3 is TGTGCCTGGAGTGTACATGGGGGGGAGACCCAGTACTTC.

This clone appeared a single time. J is TRBJ2-5 and V is TRBV28, with 7 bases identical to TRBD1. Trimming took 5 bases from V and 1 from J; bases not matched to a gene: 13. The CDR3 totals 17 residues. In germline, CDR1 is MDHEN, CDR2 SYDVKM. CDR3 sequence (DNA): TGTGCCAGCAGTAACCCCGGTGGGACAGACCTCCAAGAGACCCAGTACTTC. Translated: CASSNPGGTDLQETQYF.

V and J are TRBV7-3 and TRBJ2-3; TRBD1 is a possible D gene (7 bases). This CDR3 spans 15 amino acids. V lost 5 bases, J lost 2 bases, and 14 bases lay in between. CDR1 SGHTA and CDR2 FQGTGA come from the germline V gene. The CDR3 DNA follows: TGTGCCAGCAGCCATCAGGGGGGTCCCACAGATACGCAGTATTTT. It specifies CASSHQGGPTDTQYF.

This chain connects TRBV5-1 to TRBJ1-3; D gene uncertain. This CDR3 comprises 14 residues. From germline, CDR1 is SGHRS and CDR2 YFSETQ. Trimming shortened V by 7 bases and J by 3 bases, and 14 bases separated the two germline ends. CDR3 protein: CASQQVLGGNTIYF. DNA for the CDR3: TGCGCCAGCCAGCAGGTCCTCGGTGGAAACACCATATATTTT.

The CDR3 DNA sequence: TGTGCCAGCAGCTTAACTAGCGCTGGTGAGCAGTTCTTC. Translating it yields CASSLTSAGEQFF. The J gene is TRBJ2-1, the V gene TRBV5-4, with TRBD2 matching 7 bases. Germline loops: CDR1 SGHNT, CDR2 YYREEE (reference sequence). After removal of 2 bases from V and 9 bases from J, the junction contained 5 bases not matched to a gene. This CDR3 is 13 amino acids long.

The chain employs TRBV18 and TRBJ2-7; D is undetermined. CDR3 length: 14 amino acids. V shed 5 bases and J shed 0 bases, with 11 bases lying between them. CDR1 and CDR2 from the germline V gene are KGHSH and LQKENI. CDR3 residues: CASSERSYSYEQYF. CDR3 nucleotides: TGTGCCAGCTCAGAAAGGAGCTACTCCTACGAGCAGTACTTC.